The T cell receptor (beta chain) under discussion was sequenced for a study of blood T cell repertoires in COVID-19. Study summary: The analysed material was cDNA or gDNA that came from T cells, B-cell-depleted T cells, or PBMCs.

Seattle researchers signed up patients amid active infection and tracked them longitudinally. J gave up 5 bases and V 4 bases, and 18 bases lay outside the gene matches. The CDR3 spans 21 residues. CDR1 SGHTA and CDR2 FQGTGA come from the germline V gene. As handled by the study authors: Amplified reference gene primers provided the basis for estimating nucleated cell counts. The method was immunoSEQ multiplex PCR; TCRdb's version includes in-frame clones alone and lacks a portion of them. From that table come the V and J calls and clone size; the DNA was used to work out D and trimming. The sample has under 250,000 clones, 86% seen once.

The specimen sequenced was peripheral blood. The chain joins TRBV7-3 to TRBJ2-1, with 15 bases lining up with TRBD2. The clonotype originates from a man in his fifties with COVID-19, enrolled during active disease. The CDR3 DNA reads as TGTGCCAGCAGCTCTCACCTCCGCGGCGGACTAGCGGGAGGGTCGCACAATGAGCAGTTCTTC. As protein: CASSSHLRGGLAGGSHNEQFF.